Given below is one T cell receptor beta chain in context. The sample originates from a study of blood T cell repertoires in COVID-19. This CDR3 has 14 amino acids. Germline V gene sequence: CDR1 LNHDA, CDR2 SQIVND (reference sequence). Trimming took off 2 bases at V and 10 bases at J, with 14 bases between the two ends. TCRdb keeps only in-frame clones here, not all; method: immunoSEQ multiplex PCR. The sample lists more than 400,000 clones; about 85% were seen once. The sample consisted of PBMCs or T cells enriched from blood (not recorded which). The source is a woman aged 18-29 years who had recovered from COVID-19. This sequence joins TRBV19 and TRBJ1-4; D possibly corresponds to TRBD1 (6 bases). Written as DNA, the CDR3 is TGTGCCAGTAGTATACAGGGGTTCGTGGGAAAACTGTTTTTT. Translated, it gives CASSIQGFVGKLFF.